This TCR beta chain was sequenced for a study of beta chain features in type 1 diabetes. The study's findings and limits: High-TCR-expressing cells could be over-represented by cDNA sequencing.

Only one heparinised blood draw was taken per donor, and its volume averaged around 100 mL. CD4+ naive, central memory, regulatory and stem cell-like memory subsets were isolated by sorting on CD45RO/CCR7/CD25/CD127/CD95/CD27. From germline, CDR1 is SGHDN and CDR2 FVKESK. CDR3 length equals 14 residues. After removal of 2 bases from V and 8 bases from J, the junction contained 3 bases not matched to a gene. This clone has only a few counts. Its antigen is unidentified. Sequencing targeted expressed TCRB transcripts, as all isolated RNA had been reverse transcribed. Assay: immunoSEQ multiplex PCR; the TCRdb copy retains only in-frame clones and omits some. Of around 280,000 clones listed, about 8% are singletons.

Sequenced: central memory CD4+ T cells from blood. This chain joins TRBV14 and TRBJ2-3; 11 bases fit TRBD2. The clonotype was recovered from a woman aged 18-29 years in good health. CDR3 loop: CASSQQLAGATQYF. The CDR3 region has the DNA TGTGCCAGCAGCCAACAACTAGCGGGAGCTACGCAGTATTTT. Full variable domain (rest looked up from reference TRBV14 and TRBJ2-3): EAGVTQFPSHSVIEKGQTVTLRCDPISGHDNLYWYRRVMGKEIKFLLHFVKESKQDESGMPNNRFLAERTGGTYSTLKVQPAELEDSGVYFCASSQQLAGATQYFGPGTRLTVL.